A single sample gave rise to the 19 T cell receptor beta chains below, sequenced in a study of cytomegalovirus exposure and HLA in healthy donors. The PCR contained 60 Vbeta and 13 Jbeta primers. Some clones are missing from TCRdb's copy, which holds only in-frame ones; the method was immunoSEQ multiplex PCR. The sample includes under 40,000 clones, approximately 80% of them seen just once. The sample consisted of PBMCs. These receptors originate from a male donor in good health and CMV-seronegative.

The J gene is TRBJ1-1, the V gene TRBV14, with a tentative D call TRBD1 (5 bases). Germline assignment: CDR1 SGHDN and CDR2 FVKESK. The CDR3 totals 18 residues. Trimming shortened V by 0 bases and J by 2 bases, and 19 bases separated the two germline ends. Here the CDR3 reads CASSQDGDFRALNTEAFF. The CDR3 nucleotides are TGTGCCAGCAGCCAAGATGGGGATTTCAGGGCCCTTAACACTGAAGCTTTCTTT.

This clone was seen more than once but under ten times. The chain uses TRBV6-1 and TRBJ2-3, with TRBD1 matching over 9 bases. V lost 7 bases to trimming and J lost 5 bases; unmatched junction nucleotides: 7. Germline CDR1 and CDR2: MNHNS and SASEGT. The CDR3 is 14 residues long. The CDR3 sequence is CASNLGTGKDTQYF. In DNA form, the CDR3 reads TGTGCCAGCAACTTGGGGACAGGGAAAGATACGCAGTATTTT.

In regard to this clone: Other DNA sequences in this sample translate to the same CDR3. This chain connects TRBV7-2 to TRBJ1-1; D is perhaps TRBD1 (5 bases). Looked up from germline, CDR1 is SGHTA and CDR2 is FQGNSA. This CDR3 has 13 residues. Trimming shortened V by 4 bases and J by 1 base, and 7 bases separated the two germline ends. For the CDR3, the DNA is TGTGCCAGCAGCTCCGACAGGAACACTGAAGCTTTCTTT. Its translation: CASSSDRNTEAFF. Full variable domain (outside the CDR3, taken from reference TRBV7-2 and TRBJ1-1): GAGVSQSPSNKVTEKGKDVELRCDPISGHTALYWYRQSLGQGLEFLIYFQGNSAPDKSGLPSDRFSAERTGGSVSTLTIQRTQQEDSAVYLCASSSDRNTEAFFGQGTRLTVV.

The CDR3 region is CASSRTSGEAFF. CDR3 nucleotide sequence: TGTGCCAGCAGCCGGACATCGGGTGAAGCTTTCTTT. The rearrangement links TRBV6-5 to TRBJ1-1, with a weak D call TRBD1 (5 bases). Germline CDR1 reads MNHEY; CDR2 reads SVGAGI. Trimming cost V 6 bases and J 7 bases, with 12 bases left between them. This CDR3 contains 12 residues.

The chain joins TRBV7-3 to TRBJ2-1; 11 bases agree with TRBD2. The CDR3 is 15 amino acids. V shed 3 bases and J 7 bases; nucleotides not matched to a gene: 5. Germline CDR1 SGHTA, CDR2 FQGTGA. The CDR3 spells CASSFQASGGNEQFF. The CDR3, as DNA: TGTGCCAGCAGCTTTCAGGCTAGCGGGGGGAATGAGCAGTTCTTC.

The chain has TRBV9 and TRBJ1-1; 7 positions match TRBD1. The junction had 13 bases not matched to a gene; V was cut back by 9 bases and J by 5 bases. CDR3 size: 14 residues. The V gene's germline CDR1 is SGDLS and CDR2 YYNGEE. The CDR3 reads CATRTGAPMTEAFF. Here the CDR3 DNA reads TGTGCCACTCGTACAGGGGCCCCCATGACTGAAGCTTTCTTT.

In this sample, this clone turned up a few times. The V gene is TRBV6-1, the J gene TRBJ1-2, with TRBD1 as a possible D gene (6 bases). CDR1 is MNHNS and CDR2 is SASEGT in the germline V gene. The CDR3 is 15 residues long. The V end lost 2 bases, the J end lost 7 bases, and 17 bases lay between the germline ends. The CDR3 here is CASSEQQGTSSGYTF. The CDR3 DNA reads TGTGCCAGCAGTGAACAACAGGGAACGTCTTCTGGCTACACCTTC.

This rearrangement joins TRBV10-3 to TRBJ2-7, with 11 bases matching TRBD2. This CDR3 contains 15 residues. Trimming took 1 base from V and 6 from J; bases not matched to a gene: 5. Germline CDR1 ENHRY, CDR2 SYGVKD. In nucleotides, the CDR3 is TGTGCCATCAGTGAGTTACTAGCGGGAGTGGCCGAGCAGTACTTC. This gives the protein CAISELLAGVAEQYF.

This chain uses TRBV7-9 with TRBJ1-6; D is undetermined. V lost 10 bases and J 8 bases, leaving 12 bases between the germline ends. Germline loops: CDR1 SEHNR, CDR2 FQNEAQ (reference sequence). The CDR3 runs 12 residues. CDR3 bases: TGTGCCATCGAGACCGGGGATTCACCCCTCCACTTT. Translation: CAIETGDSPLHF.

The chain combines TRBV7-2 with TRBJ2-2; tentatively, D is TRBD1 (6 bases). V gave up 2 bases and J gave up 5 bases, with 12 bases separating them. Germline V CDR1 and CDR2: SGHTA, FQGNSA. This CDR3 has 15 amino acids. CDR3 DNA: TGTGCCAGCAGCTTAAGGCAGGGGAGAACCGGGGAGCTGTTTTTT. Encoded protein: CASSLRQGRTGELFF.

The chain is built from TRBV7-2 and TRBJ1-4, with a tentative D call TRBD1 (6 bases). This CDR3 contains 14 residues. In germline, CDR1 is SGHTA, CDR2 FQGNSA. Trimming removed 5 bases at V and 8 bases at J, with 15 bases between. In DNA form, the CDR3 reads TGTGCCAGCAGCCAGGCTACTAGGGGGGAAAAACTGTTTTTT. Protein sequence: CASSQATRGEKLFF.

The chain employs TRBV7-3 and TRBJ2-5, with 7 bases matching TRBD1. This CDR3 comprises 13 residues. With 5 bases clipped from V and 5 bases from J, the junction kept 5 bases outside the gene matches. The germline V gene encodes CDR1 SGHTA and CDR2 FQGTGA. DNA for the CDR3: TGTGCCAGCAGCCAGGGACAGATGGAGACCCAGTACTTC. It yields the protein CASSQGQMETQYF.

The CDR3 DNA is TGCGCCAGCAGCCAATACTTCGCGACAGGGGAAGAAAAACTGTTTTTT. It codes for CASSQYFATGEEKLFF. The V gene is TRBV4-1, the J gene TRBJ1-4, with 8 bases matching TRBD1. This CDR3 comprises 16 residues. The germline V gene encodes CDR1 MGHRA and CDR2 YSYEKL. The V gene end was trimmed by 2 bases and the J gene end by 8 bases; junction bases not matched to a gene: 10.

This clone was observed once. V is TRBV30 and J is TRBJ1-2, with D uncertain. There are 13 residues in the CDR3. Trimming shortened V by 7 bases and J by 2 bases, and 14 bases separated the two germline ends. CDR1 is GTSNPN and CDR2 is SVGIG in the germline V gene (reference sequence). CDR3: CASARLSNYGYTF. CDR3 coding DNA: TGTGCCTCCGCCCGGTTGTCAAACTATGGCTACACCTTC.

This clone was observed a few times. The chain links TRBV27 to TRBJ2-7; D ambiguous. Germline CDR1 is MNHEY and CDR2 is SMNVEV (reference sequence). The V end lost 6 bases, the J end lost 3 bases, and 15 bases lay between the germline ends. The CDR3 is 14 amino acids. CDR3 nucleotides: TGTGCCAGCAGGGCAGCGATGGGTTTCTACGAGCAGTACTTC. Protein sequence: CASRAAMGFYEQYF.

The rearrangement links TRBV5-1 to TRBJ2-3; TRBD2 agrees at 13 bases. CDR3 length: 17 amino acids. From germline, CDR1 is SGHRS and CDR2 YFSETQ. V lost 3 bases, J lost 0 bases, and 4 bases stayed unmatched. CDR3 loop: CASSWGTSGISTDTQYF. The CDR3, as DNA: TGCGCCAGCAGCTGGGGGACTAGCGGGATCAGCACAGATACGCAGTATTTT. The full variable domain, rest sourced from reference TRBV5-1 and TRBJ2-3, is KAGVTQTPRYLIKTRGQQVTLSCSPISGHRSVSWYQQTPGQGLQFLFEYFSETQRNKGNFPGRFSGRQFSNSRSEMNVSTLELGDSALYLCASSWGTSGISTDTQYFGPGTRLTVL.

V and J are TRBV25-1 and TRBJ2-6; 13 nucleotides line up with TRBD2. The CDR3 runs 18 residues. The V and J ends lost 5 bases and 0 bases, in that order; junction bases with no gene match: 4. Germline CDR1 is MGHDK and CDR2 is SYGVNS. CDR3 coding DNA: TGTGCCAGCAGTAAGACTAGCGGGGGGAGCTCTGGGGCCAACGTCCTGACTTTC. It yields the protein CASSKTSGGSSGANVLTF.

The CDR3: CASSQKGEAGYGYTF. CDR3 coding DNA: TGCGCCAGCAGCCAAAAAGGGGAGGCCGGTTATGGCTACACCTTC. The V gene is TRBV4-3, the J gene TRBJ1-2, with D possibly matching TRBD1 (5 bases). Trimming left V 2 bases short and J 5 bases short, with 15 bases between. The CDR3 consists of 15 residues. Germline V gene sequence: CDR1 LGHNA, CDR2 YSLEER.

V and J are TRBV27 and TRBJ1-4, with D possibly matching TRBD1 (5 bases). The CDR3 is 16 residues long. CDR1 is MNHEY and CDR2 is SMNVEV in the germline V gene (reference sequence). V was cut by 5 bases and J by 8 bases, with 21 bases left in between. CDR3 loop: CASSPSGTGLWEKLFF. The DNA for the CDR3 is TGTGCCAGCAGTCCCAGCGGGACCGGACTTTGGGAAAAACTGTTTTTT.